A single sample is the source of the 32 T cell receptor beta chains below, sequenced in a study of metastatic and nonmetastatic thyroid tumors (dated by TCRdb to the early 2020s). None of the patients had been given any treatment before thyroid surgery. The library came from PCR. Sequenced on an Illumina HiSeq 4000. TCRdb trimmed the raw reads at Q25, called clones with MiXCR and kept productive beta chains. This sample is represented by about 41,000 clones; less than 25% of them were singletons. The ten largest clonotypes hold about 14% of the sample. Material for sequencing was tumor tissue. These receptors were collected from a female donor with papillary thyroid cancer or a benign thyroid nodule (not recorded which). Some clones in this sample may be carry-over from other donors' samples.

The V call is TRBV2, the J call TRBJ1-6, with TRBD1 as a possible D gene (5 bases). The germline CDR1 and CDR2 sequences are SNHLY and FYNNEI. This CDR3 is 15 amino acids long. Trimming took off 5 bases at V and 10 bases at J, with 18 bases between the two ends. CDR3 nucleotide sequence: TGTGCCAGCAGTCTTTTTACCGGACAAAACTCACCCCTCCACTTT. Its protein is CASSLFTGQNSPLHF.

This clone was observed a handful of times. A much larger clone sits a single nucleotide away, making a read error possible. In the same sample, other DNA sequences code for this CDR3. In DNA form, the CDR3 reads TGCAGTGCTAGAATGGGGACTAGCACAGATACCCAGTATTTT. Its protein product is CSARMGTSTDTQYF. V usage is TRBV20-1 and J usage is TRBJ2-3; 9 positions match TRBD2. The CDR3 runs 14 residues. The germline CDR1 and CDR2 sequences are DFQATT and SNEGSKA (reference sequence).

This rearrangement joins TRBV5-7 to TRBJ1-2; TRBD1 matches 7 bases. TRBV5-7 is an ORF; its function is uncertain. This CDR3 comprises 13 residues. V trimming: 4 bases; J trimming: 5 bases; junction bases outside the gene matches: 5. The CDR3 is CASSPGTVYGYTF. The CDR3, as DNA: TGTGCCAGCAGCCCCGGGACAGTTTATGGCTACACCTTC.

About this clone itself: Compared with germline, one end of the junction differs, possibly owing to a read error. The CDR3 DNA reads TGCAGTGCACCCCAAGGGCGTCCGATGGGCACCGGTGAGCTGTTTTTT. This codes for CSAPQGRPMGTGELFF. The gene calls are TRBV20-1 and TRBJ2-2, with no clear D. The CDR3 spans 16 residues. Germline CDR1 is DFQATT and CDR2 is SNEGSKA (reference sequence).

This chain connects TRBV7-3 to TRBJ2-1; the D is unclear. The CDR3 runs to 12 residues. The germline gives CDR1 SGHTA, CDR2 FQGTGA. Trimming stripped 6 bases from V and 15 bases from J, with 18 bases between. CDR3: CASSPEWVRRFF. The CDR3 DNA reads TGTGCCAGCAGTCCCGAGTGGGTAAGGCGGTTCTTC. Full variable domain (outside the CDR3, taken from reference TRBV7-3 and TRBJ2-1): GAGVSQTPSNKVTEKGKYVELRCDPISGHTALYWYRQSLGQGPEFLIYFQGTGAADDSGLPNDRFFAVRPEGSVSTLKIQRTERGDSAVYLCASSPEWVRRFFGPGTRLTVL.

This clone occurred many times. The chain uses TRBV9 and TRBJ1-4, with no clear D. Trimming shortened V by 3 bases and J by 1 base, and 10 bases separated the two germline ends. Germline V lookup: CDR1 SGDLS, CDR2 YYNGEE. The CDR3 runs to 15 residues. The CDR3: CASSARPETNEKLFF. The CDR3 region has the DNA TGTGCCAGCAGCGCCCGACCAGAAACTAATGAAAAACTGTTTTTT.

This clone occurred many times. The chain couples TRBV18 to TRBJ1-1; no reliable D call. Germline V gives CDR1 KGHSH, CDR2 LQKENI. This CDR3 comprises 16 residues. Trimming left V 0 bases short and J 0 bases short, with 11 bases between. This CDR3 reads CASSPPGAFMNTEAFF. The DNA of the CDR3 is TGTGCCAGCTCACCACCGGGTGCATTCATGAACACTGAAGCTTTCTTT.

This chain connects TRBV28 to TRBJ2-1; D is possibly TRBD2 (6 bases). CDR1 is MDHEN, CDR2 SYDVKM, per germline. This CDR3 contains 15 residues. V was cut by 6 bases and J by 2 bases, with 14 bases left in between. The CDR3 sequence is CASSRPGVTYNEQFF. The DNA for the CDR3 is TGTGCCAGCAGCCGACCGGGGGTCACCTACAATGAGCAGTTCTTC.

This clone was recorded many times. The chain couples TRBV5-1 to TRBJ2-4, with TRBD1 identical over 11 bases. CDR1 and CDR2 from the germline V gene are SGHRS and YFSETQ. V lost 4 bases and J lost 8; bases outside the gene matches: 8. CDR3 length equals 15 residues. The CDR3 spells CASSARTGGAYIQYF. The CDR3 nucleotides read TGCGCCAGCAGCGCCCGGACAGGGGGCGCGTACATTCAGTACTTC.

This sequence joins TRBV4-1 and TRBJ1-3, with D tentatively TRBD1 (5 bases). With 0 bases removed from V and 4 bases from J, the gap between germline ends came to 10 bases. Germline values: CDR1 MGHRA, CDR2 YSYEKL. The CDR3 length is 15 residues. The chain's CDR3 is CASSQEDRIGNTIYF. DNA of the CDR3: TGCGCCAGCAGCCAAGAAGACAGAATAGGAAACACCATATATTTT.

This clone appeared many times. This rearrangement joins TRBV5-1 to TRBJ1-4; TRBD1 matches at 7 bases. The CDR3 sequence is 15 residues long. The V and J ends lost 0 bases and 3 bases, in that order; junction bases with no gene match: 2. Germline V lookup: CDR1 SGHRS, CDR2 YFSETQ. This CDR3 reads CASSLAGTANEKLFF. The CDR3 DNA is TGCGCCAGCAGCTTGGCCGGGACAGCTAATGAAAAACTGTTTTTT.

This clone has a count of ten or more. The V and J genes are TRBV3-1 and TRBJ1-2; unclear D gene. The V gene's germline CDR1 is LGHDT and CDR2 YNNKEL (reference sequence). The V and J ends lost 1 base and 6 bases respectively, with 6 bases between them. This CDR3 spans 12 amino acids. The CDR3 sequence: CASSQAEDGYTF. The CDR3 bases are TGTGCCAGCAGCCAAGCGGAAGATGGCTACACCTTC. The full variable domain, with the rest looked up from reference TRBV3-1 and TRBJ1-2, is DTAVSQTPKYLVTQMGNDKSIKCEQNLGHDTMYWYKQDSKKFLKIMFSYNNKELIINETVPNRFSPKSPDKAHLNLHINSLELGDSAVYFCASSQAEDGYTFGSGTRLTVV.

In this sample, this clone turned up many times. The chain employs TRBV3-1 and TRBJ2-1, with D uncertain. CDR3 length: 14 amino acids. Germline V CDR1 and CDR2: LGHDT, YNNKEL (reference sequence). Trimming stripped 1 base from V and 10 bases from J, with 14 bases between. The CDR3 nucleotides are TGTGCCAGCAGCCAAGGCCCGGCGGCGCTAGAGCAGTTCTTC. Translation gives CASSQGPAALEQFF.

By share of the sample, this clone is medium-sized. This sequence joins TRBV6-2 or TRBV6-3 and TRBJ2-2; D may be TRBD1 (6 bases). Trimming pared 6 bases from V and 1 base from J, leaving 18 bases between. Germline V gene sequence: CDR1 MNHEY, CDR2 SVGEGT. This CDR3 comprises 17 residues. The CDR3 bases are TGTGCCAGCAGGGCCCCGTTGGGGGCGGGGAACACCGGGGAGCTGTTTTTT. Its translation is CASRAPLGAGNTGELFF.

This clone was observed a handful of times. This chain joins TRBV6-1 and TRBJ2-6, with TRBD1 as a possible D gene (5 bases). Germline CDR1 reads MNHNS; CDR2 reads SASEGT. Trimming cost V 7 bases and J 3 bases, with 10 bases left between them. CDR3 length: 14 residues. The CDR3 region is CASNRGSGANVLTF. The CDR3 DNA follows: TGTGCCAGCAATAGGGGAAGTGGGGCCAACGTCCTGACTTTC.

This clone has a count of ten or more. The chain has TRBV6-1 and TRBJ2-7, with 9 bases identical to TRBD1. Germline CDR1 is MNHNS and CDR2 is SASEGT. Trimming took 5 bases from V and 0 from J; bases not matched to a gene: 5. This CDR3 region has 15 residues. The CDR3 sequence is CASSPRQGGSYEQYF. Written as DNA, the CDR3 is TGTGCCAGCAGTCCACGACAGGGGGGCTCCTACGAGCAGTACTTC.

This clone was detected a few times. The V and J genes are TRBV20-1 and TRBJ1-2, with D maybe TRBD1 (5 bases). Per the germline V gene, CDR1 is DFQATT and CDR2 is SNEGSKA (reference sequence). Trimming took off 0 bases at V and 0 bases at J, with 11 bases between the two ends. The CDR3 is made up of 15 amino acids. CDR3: CSARDLRGPNYGYTF. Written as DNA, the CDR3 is TGCAGTGCTAGAGATCTAAGGGGACCTAACTATGGCTACACCTTC.

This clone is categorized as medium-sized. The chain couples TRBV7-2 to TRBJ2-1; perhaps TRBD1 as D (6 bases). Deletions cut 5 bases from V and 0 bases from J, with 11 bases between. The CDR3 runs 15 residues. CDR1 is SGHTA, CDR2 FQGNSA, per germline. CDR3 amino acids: CASSDTGSSYNEQFF. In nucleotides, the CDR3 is TGTGCCAGCAGCGATACAGGGAGCTCCTACAATGAGCAGTTCTTC.

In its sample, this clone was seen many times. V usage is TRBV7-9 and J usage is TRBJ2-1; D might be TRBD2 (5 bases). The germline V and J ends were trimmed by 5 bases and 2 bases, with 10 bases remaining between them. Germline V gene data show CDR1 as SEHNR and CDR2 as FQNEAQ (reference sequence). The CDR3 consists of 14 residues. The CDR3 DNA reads TGTGCCAGCAGCCAGGACTCAGCCTACAATGAGCAGTTCTTC. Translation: CASSQDSAYNEQFF.

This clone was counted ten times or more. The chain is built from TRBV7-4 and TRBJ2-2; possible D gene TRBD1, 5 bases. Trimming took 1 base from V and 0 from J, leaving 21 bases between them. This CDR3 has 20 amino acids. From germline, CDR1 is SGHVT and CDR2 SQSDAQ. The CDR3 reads CASSLGVQGTWPSNTGELFF. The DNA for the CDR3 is TGTGCCAGCAGCTTAGGCGTTCAGGGAACGTGGCCATCGAACACCGGGGAGCTGTTTTTT.

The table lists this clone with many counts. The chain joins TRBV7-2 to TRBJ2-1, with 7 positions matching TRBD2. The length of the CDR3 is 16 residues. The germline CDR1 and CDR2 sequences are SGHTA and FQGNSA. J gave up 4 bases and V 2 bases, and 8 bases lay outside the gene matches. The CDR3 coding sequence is TGTGCCAGCAGCTTAAGGCCAGCGGGGTTGTACAATGAGCAGTTCTTC. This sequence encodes CASSLRPAGLYNEQFF. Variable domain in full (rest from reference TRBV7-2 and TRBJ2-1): GAGVSQSPSNKVTEKGKDVELRCDPISGHTALYWYRQSLGQGLEFLIYFQGNSAPDKSGLPSDRFSAERTGGSVSTLTIQRTQQEDSAVYLCASSLRPAGLYNEQFFGPGTRLTVL.

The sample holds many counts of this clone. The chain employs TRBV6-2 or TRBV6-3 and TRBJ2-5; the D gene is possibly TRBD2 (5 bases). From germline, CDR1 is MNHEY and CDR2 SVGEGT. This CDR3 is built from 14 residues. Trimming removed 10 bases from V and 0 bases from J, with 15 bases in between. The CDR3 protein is CATNLSGNQETQYF. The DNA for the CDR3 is TGTGCCACCAACCTAAGCGGAAACCAAGAGACCCAGTACTTC.

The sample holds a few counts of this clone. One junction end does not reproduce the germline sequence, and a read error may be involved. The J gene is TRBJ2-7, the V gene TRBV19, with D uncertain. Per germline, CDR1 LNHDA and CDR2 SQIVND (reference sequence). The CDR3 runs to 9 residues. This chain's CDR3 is CAWVYDQYF. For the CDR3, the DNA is TGTGCGTGGGTTTACGATCAGTACTTC.

CDR3 sequence (DNA): TGCAGCGCCATGATAATCACTGAAGCTTTCTTT. Translated: CSAMIITEAFF. The chain couples TRBV29-1 to TRBJ1-1, with D uncertain. V lost 7 bases to trimming and J lost 4 bases, with 10 bases between them. CDR3 size: 11 residues. Germline CDR1 reads SQVTM; CDR2 reads ANQGSEA.

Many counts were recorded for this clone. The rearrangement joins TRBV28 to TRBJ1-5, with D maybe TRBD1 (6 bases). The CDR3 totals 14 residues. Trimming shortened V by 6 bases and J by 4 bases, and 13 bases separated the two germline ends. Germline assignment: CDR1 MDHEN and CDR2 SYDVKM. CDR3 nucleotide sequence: TGTGCCAGCAGCGCAGGGGTCGGAAATCAGCCCCAGCATTTT. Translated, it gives CASSAGVGNQPQHF.

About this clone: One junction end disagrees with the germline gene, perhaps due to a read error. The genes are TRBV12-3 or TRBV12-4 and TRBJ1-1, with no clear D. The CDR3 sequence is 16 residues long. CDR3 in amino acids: CASGFRYGNMNTEAFF. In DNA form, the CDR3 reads TGTGCCAGCGGTTTCAGATACGGCAATATGAACACTGAAGCTTTCTTT.

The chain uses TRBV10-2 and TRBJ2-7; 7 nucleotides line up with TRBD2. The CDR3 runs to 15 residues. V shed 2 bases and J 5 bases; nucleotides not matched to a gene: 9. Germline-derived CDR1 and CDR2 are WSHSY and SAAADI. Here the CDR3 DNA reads TGCGCCAGCAGTGAGCCGGTACTAGCGCGCCACGAGCAGTACTTC. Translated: CASSEPVLARHEQYF.

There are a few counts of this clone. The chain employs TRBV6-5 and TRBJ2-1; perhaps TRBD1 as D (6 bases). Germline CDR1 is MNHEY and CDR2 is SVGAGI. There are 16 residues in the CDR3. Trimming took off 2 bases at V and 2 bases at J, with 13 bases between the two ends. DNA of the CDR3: TGTGCCAGCAGTTACCAGGACAGCCCTCCCTACAATGAGCAGTTCTTC. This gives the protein CASSYQDSPPYNEQFF.

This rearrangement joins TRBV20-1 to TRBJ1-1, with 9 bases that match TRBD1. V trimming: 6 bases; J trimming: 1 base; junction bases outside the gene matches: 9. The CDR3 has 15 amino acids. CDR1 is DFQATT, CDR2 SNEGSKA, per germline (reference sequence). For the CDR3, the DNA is TGCAGTGCCAGTAACAGGGGGCAGGGGAACACTGAAGCTTTCTTT. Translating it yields CSASNRGQGNTEAFF.

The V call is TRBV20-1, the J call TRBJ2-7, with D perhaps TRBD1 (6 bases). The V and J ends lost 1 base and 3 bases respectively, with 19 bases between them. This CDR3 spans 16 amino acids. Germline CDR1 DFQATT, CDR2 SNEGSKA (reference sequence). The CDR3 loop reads CSARGGWGPWIYEQYF. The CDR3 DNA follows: TGCAGTGCTAGAGGAGGGTGGGGGCCATGGATCTACGAGCAGTACTTC.

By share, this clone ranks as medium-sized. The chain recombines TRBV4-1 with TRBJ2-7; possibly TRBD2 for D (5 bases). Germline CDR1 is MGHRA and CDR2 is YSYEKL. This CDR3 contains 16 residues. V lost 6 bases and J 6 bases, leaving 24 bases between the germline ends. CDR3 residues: CASSPSPTTNSREQYF. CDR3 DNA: TGCGCCAGCAGTCCTAGCCCAACGACGAACTCGCGCGAGCAGTACTTC.

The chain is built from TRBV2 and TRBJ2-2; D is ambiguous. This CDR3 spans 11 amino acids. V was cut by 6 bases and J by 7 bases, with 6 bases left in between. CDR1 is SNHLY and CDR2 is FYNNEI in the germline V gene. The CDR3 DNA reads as TGTGCCAGCAGGGCCGACGGGGAGCTGTTTTTT. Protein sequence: CASRADGELFF.